This T cell receptor beta chain was observed in a study of patients and donors after allogeneic stem cell transplantation. In TCRdb, the RT-PCR reads were re-called with MiXCR into one record per CDR3 protein. Seen here are hundreds of thousands of distinct CDR3 sequences, more than 15% observed once, and the top ten hold 7.2%. V lost 2 bases, J lost 4 bases, and 4 bases stayed unmatched. Germline CDR1 and CDR2: LGHNA and YNFKEQ. CDR3 length: 14 residues. This clonotype was seen more than once but under ten times. This sequence originates from a human donor who was either an allogeneic HSCT recipient or a stem cell or donor lymphocyte infusion donor (not recorded which). It is not recorded whose cells these are; they may come from a transplant donor. Material for sequencing was blood, either unsorted or a sorted T cell fraction (not recorded which). The chain joins TRBV4-2 to TRBJ2-7; 8 bases align to TRBD1. CDR3 loop: CASSQPGQEYEQYF. In DNA form, the CDR3 reads TGTGCCAGCAGCCAACCGGGACAGGAGTACGAGCAGTACTTC.